These 26 T cell receptor beta chains were sequenced from one sample in a study of cytomegalovirus exposure and HLA in healthy donors. PCR used 60 Vbeta primers and 13 Jbeta primers. Assay: immunoSEQ multiplex PCR; the TCRdb copy retains only in-frame clones and omits some. Of under 150,000 clones in the sample, over 55% were seen once. The material sequenced was PBMCs. The receptor source for this set is a man aged 40-55 years in good health and CMV-seronegative.

This clone was observed a handful of times. The CDR3 DNA reads as TGTGCCAGCAGTGATTTGGGACTAGCTAGGGAGCAGTTCTTC. This sequence encodes CASSDLGLAREQFF. V and J are TRBV6-1 and TRBJ2-1, with 9 bases that match TRBD2. V was pared by 3 bases and J by 10 bases, with 7 bases of the junction left unmatched. From germline, CDR1 is MNHNS and CDR2 SASEGT. CDR3 length: 14 residues.

The chain links TRBV4-1 to TRBJ2-5; 7 bases align to TRBD1. This CDR3 region has 13 residues. The germline CDR1 and CDR2 sequences are MGHRA and YSYEKL. Losses at the gene ends were 3 bases for V and 2 bases for J; bases not matched to a gene: 0. The DNA for the CDR3 is TGCGCCAGCAGCCAGGGACAGCAAGAGACCCAGTACTTC. It is translated as CASSQGQQETQYF.

The rearrangement joins TRBV28 to TRBJ1-1; 11 bases agree with TRBD1. V lost 7 bases, J lost 3 bases, and 7 bases stayed unmatched. CDR1 MDHEN and CDR2 SYDVKM come from the germline V gene. There are 15 residues in the CDR3. The CDR3: CASITGTGGYTEAFF. The CDR3 DNA is TGTGCCAGCATCACCGGGACAGGGGGTTACACTGAAGCTTTCTTT.

CDR3 in amino acids: CASSGTGQGGNQPQHF. For the CDR3, the DNA is TGTGCCAGCAGTGGAACAGGACAGGGTGGCAATCAGCCCCAGCATTTT. V usage is TRBV6-1 and J usage is TRBJ1-5, with TRBD1 matching over 8 bases. Germline CDR1 and CDR2: MNHNS and SASEGT. The CDR3 is 16 amino acids. Losses at the gene ends were 4 bases for V and 2 bases for J; bases not matched to a gene: 7.

The J gene is TRBJ2-5, the V gene TRBV5-1; 10 nucleotides agree with TRBD2. Per the germline V gene, CDR1 is SGHRS and CDR2 is YFSETQ. V was clipped by 6 bases and J by 5 bases; unmatched bases: 7. The CDR3 covers 14 residues. CDR3 sequence reads: CASTLAGVRETQYF. The CDR3 DNA sequence: TGCGCCAGCACCCTAGCGGGAGTGCGGGAGACCCAGTACTTC.

The chain has TRBV5-1 and TRBJ2-5; 8 bases fit TRBD2. The closer fit of TRBJ2-7 to the DNA end suggests the J call may be wrong. Per the germline V gene, CDR1 is SGHRS and CDR2 is YFSETQ. The CDR3 totals 16 residues. The CDR3 protein is CASSLVLAGNSYEQYF. The CDR3, as DNA: TGCGCCAGCAGCTTGGTGCTAGCGGGCAACTCCTACGAGCAGTACTTC.

The chain is built from TRBV29-1 and TRBJ1-2; TRBD1 matches at 10 bases. The CDR3 loop spans 14 amino acids. The ends lost 5 bases at V and 6 bases at J; junction bases unmatched: 9. Germline V gene data show CDR1 as SQVTM and CDR2 as ANQGSEA. CDR3: CSVPRPGTGDGYTF. Here the CDR3 DNA reads TGCAGCGTTCCCCGTCCCGGGACAGGGGATGGCTACACCTTC.

This sequence joins TRBV4-3 and TRBJ2-1; D unclear. CDR1 and CDR2 from the germline V gene are LGHNA and YSLEER. The CDR3 extends over 16 amino acids. V shed 3 bases and J shed 8 bases, with 20 bases lying between them. This CDR3 reads CASSQGAGPAGDEQFF. The CDR3 region has the DNA TGCGCCAGCAGCCAGGGTGCAGGTCCAGCTGGCGATGAGCAGTTCTTC.

This clone was seen a handful of times. The chain carries TRBV2 and TRBJ1-1; TRBD1 is a possible D gene (6 bases). The CDR3 is made up of 14 amino acids. V lost 4 bases and J 5 bases, leaving 14 bases between the germline ends. The germline gives CDR1 SNHLY, CDR2 FYNNEI. DNA for the CDR3: TGTGCCAGCAGTGCAGGCAGGGGCCTGACTGAAGCTTTCTTT. Encoded protein: CASSAGRGLTEAFF.

The chain combines TRBV6-6 with TRBJ1-2; D is possibly TRBD1 (6 bases). Germline V gives CDR1 MNHNY, CDR2 SVGAGI (reference sequence). Trimming cost V 0 bases and J 6 bases, with 14 bases left between them. The CDR3 has 15 amino acids. CDR3 amino acids: CASSYSSGRGDGYTF. CDR3 in DNA: TGTGCCAGCAGTTACTCATCCGGCAGGGGTGATGGCTACACCTTC.

J is TRBJ1-2 and V is TRBV19, with 10 nucleotides matching TRBD1. Looked up from germline, CDR1 is LNHDA and CDR2 is SQIVND (reference sequence). This CDR3 contains 15 residues. The V gene end was trimmed by 4 bases and the J gene end by 8 bases; junction bases not matched to a gene: 10. DNA for the CDR3: TGTGCCAGTAGTACTCAACGGGACAGGGGATGGGGCTACACCTTC. This gives the protein CASSTQRDRGWGYTF.

This clone was picked up one time. The chain employs TRBV10-3 and TRBJ2-5, with D hard to call. V lost 7 bases and J 2 bases, leaving 8 bases between the germline ends. The CDR3 is made up of 12 amino acids. Germline values: CDR1 ENHRY, CDR2 SYGVKD. The CDR3 here is CAIKDLQETQYF. CDR3 in DNA: TGTGCCATCAAAGACTTACAAGAGACCCAGTACTTC.

This clone was recorded a few times. The V gene is TRBV5-1, the J gene TRBJ2-3; 7 positions match TRBD2. Germline V lookup: CDR1 SGHRS, CDR2 YFSETQ. V shed 4 bases, J shed 2 bases, and the junction held 16 bases outside the gene matches. The CDR3 covers 18 residues. In DNA, the CDR3 is TGCGCCAGCAGCGTGGGCCTACGGGGCGGGGGACCCACAGATACGCAGTATTTT. It codes for CASSVGLRGGGPTDTQYF.

In regard to this clone: One end of the junction fails to match germline, which may point to a read error. J is TRBJ1-2 and V is TRBV6-6; D uncertain. CDR1 and CDR2 from the germline V gene are MNHNY and SVGAGI (reference sequence). The CDR3 is made up of 14 amino acids. DNA of the CDR3: TGTGCCAGCAGTGAGACGCTCGGGTTGGCTGGCTACCCCTTC. Translation gives CASSETLGLAGYPF.

This sequence joins TRBV6-5 and TRBJ2-2; 8 bases line up with TRBD1. Per the germline V gene, CDR1 is MNHEY and CDR2 is SVGAGI. The CDR3 is 15 residues long. The V segment lost 4 bases and the J segment 6 bases; nucleotides outside the gene matches: 7. Written as DNA, the CDR3 is TGTGCCAGCAGTTCCAGACAGGGGCGAGCCGGGGAGCTGTTTTTT. It yields the protein CASSSRQGRAGELFF.

CDR3 region: CASSAPGQGYGYTF. In DNA form, the CDR3 reads TGTGCCAGCAGCGCCCCGGGACAGGGGTATGGCTACACCTTC. This chain uses TRBV27 with TRBJ1-2, with 10 nucleotides matching TRBD1. The V gene end was trimmed by 6 bases and the J gene end by 5 bases; junction bases not matched to a gene: 6. This CDR3 is built from 14 residues. Germline-derived CDR1 and CDR2 are MNHEY and SMNVEV (reference sequence).

The CDR3 protein is CASSLRQGYYEQYF. The CDR3 DNA sequence: TGTGCCAGCAGCTTAAGACAGGGTTACTACGAGCAGTACTTC. V and J are TRBV7-9 and TRBJ2-5, with 7 bases lining up with TRBD1. With the DNA end fitting TRBJ2-7 better, the J assignment may be wrong. CDR1 SEHNR and CDR2 FQNEAQ come from the germline V gene (reference sequence). The CDR3 covers 14 residues.

The rearrangement uses TRBV9 and TRBJ2-2; no definite D call. The ends were cut back, 2 bases at V and 1 base at J, with 3 bases in the middle. The germline V gene has CDR1 SGDLS and CDR2 YYNGEE. This CDR3 has 13 residues. The CDR3 loop reads CASSVQNTGELFF. The DNA of the CDR3 is TGTGCCAGCAGCGTCCAGAACACCGGGGAGCTGTTTTTT.

The chain recombines TRBV19 with TRBJ2-7, with no clear D. With 5 bases removed from V and 7 bases from J, the gap between germline ends came to 12 bases. The germline V gene has CDR1 LNHDA and CDR2 SQIVND (reference sequence). The CDR3 spans 12 residues. The CDR3 sequence is CASSHPGREQYF. In nucleotides, the CDR3 is TGTGCCAGTAGTCACCCCGGTCGGGAGCAGTACTTC.

The chain combines TRBV5-1 with TRBJ2-5, with 10 nucleotides matching TRBD1. Per the germline V gene, CDR1 is SGHRS and CDR2 is YFSETQ. The CDR3 runs to 16 residues. Germline trimming cut 4 bases from V and 3 bases from J; bases unmatched to any gene: 9. This CDR3 reads CASSRDGTGVKETQYF. The DNA of the CDR3 is TGCGCCAGCAGCCGCGATGGGACAGGGGTAAAAGAGACCCAGTACTTC. The variable domain in full, completed from reference TRBV5-1 and TRBJ2-5, reads KAGVTQTPRYLIKTRGQQVTLSCSPISGHRSVSWYQQTPGQGLQFLFEYFSETQRNKGNFPGRFSGRQFSNSRSEMNVSTLELGDSALYLCASSRDGTGVKETQYFGPGTRLLVL.

The chain recombines TRBV6-6 with TRBJ1-1, with D maybe TRBD1 (6 bases). Trimming shortened V by 6 bases and J by 1 base, and 9 bases separated the two germline ends. The CDR3 is 13 residues long. The germline V gene encodes CDR1 MNHNY and CDR2 SVGAGI (reference sequence). For the CDR3, the DNA is TGTGCCAGCAGGGCGACAGGGAACACTGAAGCTTTCTTT. Its protein product is CASRATGNTEAFF.

The J gene is TRBJ2-5, the V gene TRBV6-5; 10 bases map to TRBD1. The DNA end lines up better with TRBJ2-7; the J call may be wrong. This CDR3 spans 14 amino acids. Germline V gives CDR1 MNHEY, CDR2 SVGAGI. Here the CDR3 reads CASKGQGSSYEQYF. DNA for the CDR3: TGTGCCAGCAAGGGACAGGGGAGCTCCTACGAGCAGTACTTC.

The chain combines TRBV28 with TRBJ1-5, with a tentative D call TRBD1 (5 bases). Germline assignment: CDR1 MDHEN and CDR2 SYDVKM. V dropped 6 bases and J dropped 3 bases, with 12 bases sitting between them. CDR3 length equals 14 residues. The CDR3 nucleotides are TGTGCCAGCAGGACGCAGGGAAACAATCAGCCCCAGCATTTT. This encodes CASRTQGNNQPQHF.

The chain has TRBV12-5 and TRBJ2-3; tentative D call: TRBD2 (5 bases). The length of the CDR3 is 15 residues. Trimming stripped 3 bases from V and 3 bases from J, with 13 bases between. Germline assignment: CDR1 LGHNT and CDR2 FRNRAP. The CDR3 region is CASGFYARGTDTQYF. In DNA, the CDR3 is TGTGCTAGTGGTTTCTACGCCCGGGGAACAGATACGCAGTATTTT.

This clone is a singleton in its sample. This chain links TRBV4-2 with TRBJ2-3; 10 nucleotides match TRBD2. The CDR3 runs 19 residues. V lost 3 bases, J lost 0 bases, and 12 bases stayed unmatched. From germline, CDR1 is LGHNA and CDR2 YNFKEQ. CDR3 region: CASSHLLSGGPPSTDTQYF. In nucleotides, the CDR3 is TGTGCCAGCAGCCATCTTCTTAGCGGGGGGCCTCCTAGCACAGATACGCAGTATTTT.

The chain couples TRBV7-9 to TRBJ2-7, with TRBD2 matching 9 bases. V lost 5 bases, J lost 4 bases, and 12 bases stayed unmatched. Germline loops: CDR1 SEHNR, CDR2 FQNEAQ (reference sequence). CDR3 length: 16 residues. Written as DNA, the CDR3 is TGTGCCAGCAGCCCAGGACGGCGGGAGGGTATGTACGAGCAGTACTTC. As protein: CASSPGRREGMYEQYF.